The rows below give T cell receptor beta chains drawn from one sample of a study of blood T cell repertoires in COVID-19. The protocol was immunoSEQ multiplex PCR, while the TCRdb copy is restricted to in-frame clones and leaves out a portion. Of 250,000 to 300,000 clones in the sample, 80% to 90% were seen once. What was sequenced was peripheral blood. These receptors came from a woman in her 70s with acute or convalescent COVID-19. CDR3s include the opening cysteine and the closing phenylalanine or tryptophan. A D gene is named only where the DNA matches it firmly. The size field is filled for only some rows; it gives once, few, many or a size class.

CDR3nt,CDR3aa,v_gene,abundance,len,d_gene,j_gene
TGTGCCAGCAGGGGACTAGCCTATAATGAGCAGTTCTTC,CASRGLAYNEQFF,TRBV2,NA,13,TRBD2,TRBJ2-1
TGCGCCAGCAGCCATGTAAGAGGATGGTTCGCCGGGGAGCTGTTTTTT,CASSHVRGWFAGELFF,TRBV4-1,NA,16,NA,TRBJ2-2
TGCGCCAGCAGCTCGATCCCAACAGGGGCGGGCACTGAAGCTTTCTTT,CASSSIPTGAGTEAFF,TRBV5-1,NA,16,TRBD1,TRBJ1-1
TGTGCCAGCAGTTCGGTGAACTATGGCTACACCTTC,CASSSVNYGYTF,TRBV6-1,NA,12,NA,TRBJ1-2
TGTGCCAGCAGTGGACAGTTTAATCAGCCCCAGCATTTT,CASSGQFNQPQHF,TRBV2,NA,13,NA,TRBJ1-5
TGTGCCAGCAGCCCCCGGGGAAGGACCCAGTACTTC,CASSPRGRTQYF,TRBV13,NA,12,NA,TRBJ2-5
TGTGCCAGCAGCTTAGAAAGCGGCTACACCTTC,CASSLESGYTF,TRBV7-8,NA,11,NA,TRBJ1-2
TGTGCCAGCAGTTTTACAGTTTCACCCCTCCACTTT,CASSFTVSPLHF,TRBV12-3/TRBV12-4,NA,12,NA,TRBJ1-6
TGCGCCAGCAGCCTAGCAGCCGGGGGCTCCTACGAGCAGTACTTC,CASSLAAGGSYEQYF,TRBV4-1,NA,15,NA,TRBJ2-7
TGTGCCAGCAGCTTGGGTCGACTGCAGAATGAAAAACTGTTTTTT,CASSLGRLQNEKLFF,TRBV5-5,NA,15,NA,TRBJ1-4
TGTGCCAGCAGCTCGGGACAGGGGTGGTATGGCTACACCTTC,CASSSGQGWYGYTF,TRBV7-2,NA,14,TRBD1,TRBJ1-2
TGTGCCAGCAGCCCCATCGCTAGACCCGGGGAGCTGTTTTTT,CASSPIARPGELFF,TRBV5-4,NA,14,NA,TRBJ2-2
TGTGCCAGTAGTATCCGAGGGACAGGCAATCAGCCCCAGCATTTT,CASSIRGTGNQPQHF,TRBV19,NA,15,TRBD1,TRBJ1-5
TGTGCCAGCAGCTTACGACAGGGCCAGACAGATACGCAGTATTTT,CASSLRQGQTDTQYF,TRBV11-3,once,15,TRBD1,TRBJ2-3
TGTGCCAGCAGCTTCGCGACAGGGTACAGTCGAGCTTTCTTT,CASSFATGYSRAFF,TRBV11-2,NA,14,TRBD1,TRBJ1-1
TGTGCCAGCAGCTTAGGGTCAGGGGGCGGTCAGCCCCAGCATTTT,CASSLGSGGGQPQHF,TRBV11-2,NA,15,TRBD1,TRBJ1-5
TGCGCCAGCAGCGAGTGGACAGGGGAAGTATTCAATGAGCAGTTCTTC,CASSEWTGEVFNEQFF,TRBV5-1,NA,16,TRBD1,TRBJ2-1
TGTGCCAGCAGCTTAGTGTACGGCGGGGAGCAGTTCTTC,CASSLVYGGEQFF,TRBV11-2,NA,13,NA,TRBJ2-1
TGTGCCAGCAGCCCGGGGACATATCGCAATCAGCCCCAGCATTTT,CASSPGTYRNQPQHF,TRBV5-8,NA,15,NA,TRBJ1-5
TGTGCCAGTAGAAAGGAACAGACCAACACTGAAGCTTTCTTT,CASRKEQTNTEAFF,TRBV19,NA,14,NA,TRBJ1-1
TGTGCCAGCAGAAGGGGGAAGGATCAGCCCCAGCATTTT,CASRRGKDQPQHF,TRBV6-5,NA,13,NA,TRBJ1-5
TGTGCCAGCAGCCGCTCAGGGGGCCCTGAAGCTTTCTTT,CASSRSGGPEAFF,TRBV6-5,once,13,TRBD1,TRBJ1-1
TGTGCCAGTAACACCGCCCGCGGGGGGGGGTACGAGCAGTACTTC,CASNTARGGGYEQYF,TRBV2,once,15,TRBD2,TRBJ2-7
TGTGCCAGCAGCATAGGGGGCTGGACTGAAGCTTTCTTT,CASSIGGWTEAFF,TRBV2,NA,13,TRBD1,TRBJ1-1
TGCGCCAGCAGCCAAGCTGTCCAGGGGGCTGCCGGGGAGCTGTTTTTT,CASSQAVQGAAGELFF,TRBV4-1,once,16,TRBD1,TRBJ2-2
TGTGCCAGCAGCTTAGTCGTGGGACTAGCGGACCAAGAGACCCAGTACTTC,CASSLVVGLADQETQYF,TRBV7-8,NA,17,TRBD2,TRBJ2-5
TGTGCCAGCATGCGGGACAGGGGCCTGGATGAGCAGTTCTTC,CASMRDRGLDEQFF,TRBV2,NA,14,TRBD1,TRBJ2-1
TGTGCCAGCAGTTACACCGCCGGCTATGGCTACACCTTC,CASSYTAGYGYTF,TRBV6-5,NA,13,NA,TRBJ1-2
TGTGCCATCAGGAGGAGACAGGGGATGAACACTGAAGCTTTCTTT,CAIRRRQGMNTEAFF,TRBV10-3,once,15,TRBD1,TRBJ1-1
TGTGCCAGCAGTTATTACCCGGGCGGGGGGGCCCGAGATGAGCAGTTCTTC,CASSYYPGGGARDEQFF,TRBV6-2/TRBV6-3,NA,17,TRBD2,TRBJ2-1
TGCGCCAGCAGCTCCCAAGCTCATTCGGGTGCGTACACTGAAGCTTTCTTT,CASSSQAHSGAYTEAFF,TRBV4-1,NA,17,NA,TRBJ1-1
TGTGCCGGACAGGACCAGATGATCTATGGCTACACCTTC,CAGQDQMIYGYTF,TRBV7-9,once,13,TRBD1,TRBJ1-2
TGCGCCAGCAGCTGGGGACAGGGGGCCTCAGGTGAGCAGTTCTTC,CASSWGQGASGEQFF,TRBV5-1,NA,15,TRBD1,TRBJ2-1
TGCGCCAGCAGCTTGGACGGGACAGGTGTAAACACCGGGGAGCTGTTTTTT,CASSLDGTGVNTGELFF,TRBV5-1,NA,17,TRBD1,TRBJ2-2
TGCGCCAGCAGTCCAGGGCAGTCCGACTATGGCTACACCTTC,CASSPGQSDYGYTF,TRBV5-1,NA,14,NA,TRBJ1-2
TGTGCCAGCAGCTTGGATGCAGGCGTAAATTCACCCCTCCACTTT,CASSLDAGVNSPLHF,TRBV5-4,few,15,NA,TRBJ1-6
TGTGCCACGCGGGCGGGGGACGAGCAGTACTTC,CATRAGDEQYF,TRBV11-2,NA,11,TRBD2,TRBJ2-7
TGTGCTAGTGGGTCTAGCGGGGGCCGGCTGCAGTATTTT,CASGSSGGRLQYF,TRBV12-5,NA,13,TRBD2,TRBJ2-3
TGTGCCAGCAGCTTAGCCGGCGGATCGGACGAGCAGTACTTC,CASSLAGGSDEQYF,TRBV7-9,few,14,NA,TRBJ2-7
TGTGCCAGCTCCCTGACAGAGAACACTGAAGCTTTCTTT,CASSLTENTEAFF,TRBV18,NA,13,NA,TRBJ1-1
TGTGCCAGCAGTCCTAGGGGAGATACGCAGTATTTT,CASSPRGDTQYF,TRBV2,NA,12,NA,TRBJ2-3
TGTGCCAGCAGCCGCCGGAGCCCGACTTCGGGAGGCTACACCTTC,CASSRRSPTSGGYTF,TRBV6-5,NA,15,NA,TRBJ1-2
TGTGCCAGCAGCTTAGATCTGCCCGGAACTAATGAAAAACTGTTTTTT,CASSLDLPGTNEKLFF,TRBV11-2,NA,16,NA,TRBJ1-4
TGCAGCGCCGCGTTAGGGGTCAATCAGCCCCAGCATTTT,CSAALGVNQPQHF,TRBV29-1,few,13,NA,TRBJ1-5
TGTGCCAGCAGTGAAATATCAGGGGATGAACAGCCCCAGCATTTT,CASSEISGDEQPQHF,TRBV6-1,few,15,NA,TRBJ1-5
TGCGCCAGCAGCTTGGCGGGACAGGGGGCCCCCCGGCAGTACTTC,CASSLAGQGAPRQYF,TRBV5-1,NA,15,TRBD1,TRBJ2-7
TGTGCCAGTAGTTCGGGACAGGGGGGCTTGGAGACCCAGTACTTC,CASSSGQGGLETQYF,TRBV19,NA,15,TRBD1,TRBJ2-5
TGTGCCAGCAGTGAAGCGCGCGATCCCATCTACGAGCAGTACTTC,CASSEARDPIYEQYF,TRBV2,NA,15,NA,TRBJ2-7
TGTGCCACCAGCGACCCGGACAGGCCTTCCTATGGCTACACCTTC,CATSDPDRPSYGYTF,TRBV15,once,15,TRBD1,TRBJ1-2
TGTGCCATCAGTGGGACAGCCCTAGGGGATAATGAGCAGTTCTTC,CAISGTALGDNEQFF,TRBV10-3,NA,15,NA,TRBJ2-1
TGTGCCAGCTCACCTTCCGGGACAGGGGGCGAGCAGTACTTC,CASSPSGTGGEQYF,TRBV18,NA,14,TRBD1,TRBJ2-7
TGTGCCAGCAGCACCATCCCTTCAGGGGACACTGAAGCTTTCTTT,CASSTIPSGDTEAFF,TRBV3-1/TRBV3-2,few,15,NA,TRBJ1-1
TGTGCCAGCAGCTTAGCGCGGCACCCCCAAGAGACCCAGTACTTC,CASSLARHPQETQYF,TRBV11-1,NA,15,NA,TRBJ2-5
TGCGCCAGCAGCCCGGGGCCCGGGAGCGATGGCTACACCTTC,CASSPGPGSDGYTF,TRBV5-1,NA,14,NA,TRBJ1-2
TGCGCCAGCAGCTTGGATCGCGTGAGTGGGGAGCTGTTTTTT,CASSLDRVSGELFF,TRBV5-1,NA,14,NA,TRBJ2-2
TGTGCCAGCAGACCACGGACAGAGCAAGAGACCCAGTACTTC,CASRPRTEQETQYF,TRBV28,NA,14,NA,TRBJ2-5
TGTGCCAGCAGACCAGGATACTCTGGGGCCAACGTCCTGACTTTC,CASRPGYSGANVLTF,TRBV3-1/TRBV3-2,NA,15,NA,TRBJ2-6
TGCGCCAGCAGCTACTTACAGGGGTTTAATGAAAAACTGTTTTTT,CASSYLQGFNEKLFF,TRBV5-1,NA,15,TRBD1,TRBJ1-4